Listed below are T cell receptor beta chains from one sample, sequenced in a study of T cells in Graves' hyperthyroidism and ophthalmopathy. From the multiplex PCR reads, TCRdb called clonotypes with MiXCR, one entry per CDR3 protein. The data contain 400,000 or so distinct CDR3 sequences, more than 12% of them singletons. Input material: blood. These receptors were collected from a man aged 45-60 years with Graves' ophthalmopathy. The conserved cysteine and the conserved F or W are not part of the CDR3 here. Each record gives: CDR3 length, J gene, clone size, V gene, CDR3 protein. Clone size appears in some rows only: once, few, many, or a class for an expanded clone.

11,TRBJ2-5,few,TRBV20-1,SARATNEETQY
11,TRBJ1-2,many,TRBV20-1,SASDRDNYGYT
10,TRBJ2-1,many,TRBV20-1,SEFGTSNEQF
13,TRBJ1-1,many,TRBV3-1,ASSTYPTDTTEAF
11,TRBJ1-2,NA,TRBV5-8,ASSLISEYGYT
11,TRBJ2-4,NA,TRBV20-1,SQRQVAKNIQY
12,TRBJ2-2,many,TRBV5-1,ASSQGQITGELF
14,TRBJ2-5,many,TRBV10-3,AISEGSSGIQETQY
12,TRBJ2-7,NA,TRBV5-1,ASSLYAEDDEQY
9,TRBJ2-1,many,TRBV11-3,ASRQRDEQF
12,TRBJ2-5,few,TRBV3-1,ASSHSGVIETQY
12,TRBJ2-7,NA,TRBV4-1,TSGLRIGDYEQY
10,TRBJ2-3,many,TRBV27,ASSLWGDTQY
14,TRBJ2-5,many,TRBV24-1,ATSVAGGPEQETQY
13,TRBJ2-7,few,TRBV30,AWSNPGLSSYEQY
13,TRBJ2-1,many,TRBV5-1,ASSLPEASYNEQF
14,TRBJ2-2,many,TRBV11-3,ASSLAPVPNTGELF